The source of this TCR beta chain is a study of shared clonotypes between healthy human individuals. As processed by the authors: In the immunoSEQ data, sequences were junction-only and lacked quality scores, so filtering differed. The repertoire was sequenced with immunoSEQ multiplex PCR; TCRdb's copy has only in-frame clones and lacks some. V and J calls and clone size are given by that table; D and trimming were obtained from the DNA. Among more than 450,000 clones listed, less than 85% were seen once. The count of this clone is one. About 90 million PBMCs per unsorted sample were used for genomic DNA. This TCR was sampled from a woman aged 40 to 50 in good health. Some clones in this sample may be carry-over from other donors' samples. The sample was PBMCs.

The CDR3 region is CASSDSWRRSYNEQFF. As DNA, the CDR3 is TGTGCCAGCAGTGACTCCTGGCGTAGGTCCTACAATGAGCAGTTCTTC. The rearrangement uses TRBV6-4 and TRBJ2-1; the D is unclear. Germline V gene sequence: CDR1 MRHNA, CDR2 SNTAGT. V shed 0 bases and J shed 1 base, with 10 bases lying between them. This CDR3 has 16 amino acids.